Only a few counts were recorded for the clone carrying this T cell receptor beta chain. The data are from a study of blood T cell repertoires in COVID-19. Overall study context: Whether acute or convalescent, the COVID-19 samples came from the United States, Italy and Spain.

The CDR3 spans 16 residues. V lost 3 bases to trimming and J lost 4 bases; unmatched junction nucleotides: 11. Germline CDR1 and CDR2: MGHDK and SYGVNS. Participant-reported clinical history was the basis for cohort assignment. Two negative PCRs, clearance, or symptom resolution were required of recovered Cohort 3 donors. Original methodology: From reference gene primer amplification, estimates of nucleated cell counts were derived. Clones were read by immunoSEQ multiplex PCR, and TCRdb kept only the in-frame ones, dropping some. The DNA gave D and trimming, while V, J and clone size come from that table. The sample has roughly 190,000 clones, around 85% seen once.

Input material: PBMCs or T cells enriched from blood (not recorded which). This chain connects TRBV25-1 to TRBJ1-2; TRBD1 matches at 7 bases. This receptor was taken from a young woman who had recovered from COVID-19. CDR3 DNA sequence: TGTGCCAGCAGTGAGCTCCTAGGGGGCCTCAGCTATGGCTACACCTTC. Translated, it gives CASSELLGGLSYGYTF.